This T cell receptor beta chain is drawn from a study of blood T cell repertoires in COVID-19. Study in general: Both acute and convalescent COVID-19 samples were obtained from the United States, Italy and Spain.

This table comes from immunoSEQ multiplex PCR, and its TCRdb copy is limited to in-frame clones, with some not included. This table has around 370,000 clones, about 93% appearing once. The CDR3 spans 16 residues. Per germline, CDR1 MNHEY and CDR2 SMNVEV (reference sequence). Trimming removed 6 bases from V and 0 bases from J, with 17 bases in between. V gene TRBV27 combines with J gene TRBJ1-2; perhaps TRBD1 as D (6 bases). Material for sequencing was peripheral blood. The origin of this receptor is a woman aged 18-35 years who had recovered from COVID-19. CDR3 in DNA: TGTGCCAGCAGCCTCGCGGGGGGGCCCACTAACTATGGCTACACCTTC. It specifies CASSLAGGPTNYGYTF.